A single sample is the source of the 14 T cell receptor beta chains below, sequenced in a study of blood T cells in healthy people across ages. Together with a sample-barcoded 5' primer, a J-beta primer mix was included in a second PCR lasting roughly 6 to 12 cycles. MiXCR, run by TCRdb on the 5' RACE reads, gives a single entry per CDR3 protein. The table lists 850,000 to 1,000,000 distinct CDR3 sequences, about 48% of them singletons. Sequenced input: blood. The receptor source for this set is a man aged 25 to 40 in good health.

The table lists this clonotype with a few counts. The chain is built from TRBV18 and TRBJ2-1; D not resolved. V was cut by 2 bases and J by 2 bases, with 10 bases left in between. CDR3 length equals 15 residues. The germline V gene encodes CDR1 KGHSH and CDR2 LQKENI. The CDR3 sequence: CASSPIVSTYNEQFF. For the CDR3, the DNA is TGTGCCAGCTCACCAATAGTTAGCACCTACAATGAGCAGTTCTTC. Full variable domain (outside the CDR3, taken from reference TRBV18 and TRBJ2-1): NAGVMQNPRHLVRRRGQEARLRCSPMKGHSHVYWYRQLPEEGLKFMVYLQKENIIDESGMPKERFSAEFPKEGPSILRIQQVVRGDSAAYFCASSPIVSTYNEQFFGPGTRLTVL.

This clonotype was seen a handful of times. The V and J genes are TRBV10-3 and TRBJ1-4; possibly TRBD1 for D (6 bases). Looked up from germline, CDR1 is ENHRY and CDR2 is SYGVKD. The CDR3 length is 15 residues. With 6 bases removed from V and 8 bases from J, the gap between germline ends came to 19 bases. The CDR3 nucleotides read TGTGCCATCAGCCCTTCCCAGGGGATGGGGGAAAAACTGTTTTTT. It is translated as CAISPSQGMGEKLFF.

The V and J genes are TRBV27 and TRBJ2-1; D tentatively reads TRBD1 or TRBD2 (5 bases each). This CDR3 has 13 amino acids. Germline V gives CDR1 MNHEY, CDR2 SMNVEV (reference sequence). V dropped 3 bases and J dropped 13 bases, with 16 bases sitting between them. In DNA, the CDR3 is TGTGCCAGCAGTTTTTATAGGGGAGAGACCCAGTTCTTC. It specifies CASSFYRGETQFF.

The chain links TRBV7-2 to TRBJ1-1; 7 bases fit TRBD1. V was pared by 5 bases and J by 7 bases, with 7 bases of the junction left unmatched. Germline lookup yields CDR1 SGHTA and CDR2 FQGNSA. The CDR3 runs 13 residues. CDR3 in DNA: TGTGCCAGCAGCCTCCAGACAGGGTTTGAAGCTTTCTTT. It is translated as CASSLQTGFEAFF.

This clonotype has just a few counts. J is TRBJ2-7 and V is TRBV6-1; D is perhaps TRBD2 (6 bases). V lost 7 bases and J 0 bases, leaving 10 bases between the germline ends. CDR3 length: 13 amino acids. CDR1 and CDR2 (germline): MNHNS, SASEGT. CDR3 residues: CASKGLSSYEQYF. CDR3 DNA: TGTGCCAGCAAGGGACTGAGCTCCTACGAGCAGTACTTC.

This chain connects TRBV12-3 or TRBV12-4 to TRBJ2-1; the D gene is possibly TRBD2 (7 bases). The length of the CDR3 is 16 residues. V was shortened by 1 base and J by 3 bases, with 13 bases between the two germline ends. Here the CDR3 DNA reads TGTGCCAGCAGTTTAGGGGCGGGGGCCCTCTACAATGAGCAGTTCTTC. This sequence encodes CASSLGAGALYNEQFF.

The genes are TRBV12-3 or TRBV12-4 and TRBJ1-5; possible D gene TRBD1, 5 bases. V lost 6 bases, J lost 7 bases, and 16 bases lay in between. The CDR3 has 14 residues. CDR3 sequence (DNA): TGTGCCAGCAGCCCGTCGGGGCCCGGGCAGCCCCAGCATTTT. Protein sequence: CASSPSGPGQPQHF.

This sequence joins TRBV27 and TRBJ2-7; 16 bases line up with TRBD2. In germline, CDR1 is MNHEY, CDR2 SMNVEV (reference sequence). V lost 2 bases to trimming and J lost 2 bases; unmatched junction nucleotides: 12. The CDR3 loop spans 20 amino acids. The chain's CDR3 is CASSLLPGLAGGRSTYEQYF. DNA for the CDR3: TGTGCCAGCAGTTTACTCCCGGGACTAGCGGGGGGGCGATCGACCTACGAGCAGTACTTC.

CDR3 sequence: CASTSGTSQETQYF. The DNA for the CDR3 is TGTGCCAGCACCTCCGGGACATCCCAAGAGACCCAGTACTTC. The rearrangement joins TRBV6-1 to TRBJ2-5, with D possibly TRBD1 on 6 matching bases. Per germline, CDR1 MNHNS and CDR2 SASEGT. V was cut by 7 bases and J by 1 base, with 13 bases left in between. This CDR3 is 14 amino acids long.

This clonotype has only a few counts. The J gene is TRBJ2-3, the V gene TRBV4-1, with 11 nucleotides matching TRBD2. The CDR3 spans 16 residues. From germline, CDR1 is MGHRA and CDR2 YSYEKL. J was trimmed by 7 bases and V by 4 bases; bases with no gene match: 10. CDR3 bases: TGCGCCAGCAGCCCTACTAGCGGGGGCCAACCTAATACGCAGTATTTT. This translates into CASSPTSGGQPNTQYF.

The CDR3 sequence is CASSAGTGGFYEQYF. The CDR3 DNA reads as TGTGCCAGCAGTGCTGGGACAGGGGGCTTTTACGAGCAGTACTTC. J is TRBJ2-7 and V is TRBV12-3 or TRBV12-4, with TRBD1 matching over 12 bases. The CDR3 is made up of 15 amino acids. The ends lost 5 bases at V and 4 bases at J; junction bases unmatched: 6.

The CDR3 protein is CASSFGREAGYTF. CDR3 DNA: TGTGCCAGCAGCTTCGGACGGGAGGCTGGCTACACCTTC. The chain couples TRBV7-8 to TRBJ1-2; unclear D gene. This CDR3 spans 13 amino acids. Trimming shortened V by 3 bases and J by 7 bases, and 12 bases separated the two germline ends. Germline CDR1 is SGHVS and CDR2 is FQNEAQ. Full variable domain (remainder filled in from reference TRBV7-8 and TRBJ1-2): GAGVSQSPRYKVAKRGQDVALRCDPISGHVSLFWYQQALGQGPEFLTYFQNEAQLDKSGLPSDRFFAERPEGSVSTLKIQRTQQEDSAVYLCASSFGREAGYTFGSGTRLTVV.

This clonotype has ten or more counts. The CDR3 is CASSQDLAGGNAPQETQYF. CDR3 in DNA: TGCGCCAGCAGCCAAGATTTGGCGGGGGGTAATGCCCCCCAAGAGACCCAGTACTTC. The J gene is TRBJ2-5, the V gene TRBV4-3, with 8 bases lining up with TRBD2. Germline CDR1 LGHNA, CDR2 YSLEER. V trimming: 0 bases; J trimming: 1 base; junction bases outside the gene matches: 13. There are 19 residues in the CDR3.

The CDR3 reads CASSVGGLAGSYEQYF. CDR3 DNA sequence: TGTGCCAGCAGCGTAGGCGGACTAGCGGGCTCCTACGAGCAGTACTTC. The chain employs TRBV9 and TRBJ2-7; TRBD2 aligns across 11 bases. Germline values: CDR1 SGDLS, CDR2 YYNGEE. The length of the CDR3 is 16 residues. V was clipped by 0 bases and J by 0 bases; unmatched bases: 2.